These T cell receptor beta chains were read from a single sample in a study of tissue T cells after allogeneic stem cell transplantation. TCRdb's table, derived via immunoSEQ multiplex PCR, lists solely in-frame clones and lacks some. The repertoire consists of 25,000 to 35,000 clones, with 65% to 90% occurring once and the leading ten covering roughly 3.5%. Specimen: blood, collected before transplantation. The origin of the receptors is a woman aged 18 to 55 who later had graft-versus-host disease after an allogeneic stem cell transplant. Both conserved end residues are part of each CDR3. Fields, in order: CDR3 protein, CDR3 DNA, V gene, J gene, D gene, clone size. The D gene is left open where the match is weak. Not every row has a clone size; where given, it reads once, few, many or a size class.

CAWSVASPLWEQYF,TGTGCCTGGAGTGTAGCCTCTCCTCTCTGGGAGCAGTACTTC,TRBV30,TRBJ2-7,.,.
CASSQDGGLGNQPQHF,TGCGCCAGCAGCCAAGATGGGGGTTTGGGCAATCAGCCCCAGCATTTT,TRBV4-1,TRBJ1-5,.,once
CSVGDGYEQYF,TGCAGCGTTGGGGACGGCTACGAGCAGTACTTC,TRBV29-1,TRBJ2-7,.,.
CASSVGEGQPQHF,TGCGCCAGCAGTGTAGGGGAGGGTCAGCCCCAGCATTTT,TRBV10-2,TRBJ1-5,.,.
CASSLRQGLGNEQFF,TGTGCCAGCAGCTTAAGACAGGGTTTGGGGAATGAGCAGTTCTTC,TRBV3-1/TRBV3-2,TRBJ2-1,TRBD1,.
CASSGPLKNTEAFF,TGCGCCAGCAGCGGACCCCTGAAGAACACTGAAGCTTTCTTT,TRBV4-1,TRBJ1-1,.,.
CASYYRRRNSPLHF,TGTGCCAGCTATTATAGACGGAGGAATTCACCCCTCCACTTT,TRBV5-6,TRBJ1-6,.,.
CASSELVASYGYTF,TGTGCCAGCAGTGAATTAGTGGCGAGCTATGGCTACACCTTC,TRBV6-1,TRBJ1-2,.,few
CASSVQGQGNYGYTF,TGTGCCAGCAGCGTCCAGGGCCAGGGGAACTATGGCTACACCTTC,TRBV7-2,TRBJ1-2,.,.
CASRSVGRDYGYTF,TGCGCCAGCAGGTCGGTGGGCCGGGATTATGGCTACACCTTC,TRBV5-1,TRBJ1-2,.,.
CASRFGTSGKFHNEQFF,TGTGCAAGTCGCTTTGGGACTAGCGGGAAGTTTCACAATGAGCAGTTCTTC,TRBV12-2,TRBJ2-1,.,.
CASRNAGNRGNEQFF,TGTGCCAGCAGGAACGCCGGTAACAGGGGCAATGAGCAGTTCTTC,TRBV27,TRBJ2-1,TRBD1,.
CASSMIVGGQLNEQFF,TGTGCCAGTAGTATGATCGTGGGGGGACAGTTGAATGAGCAGTTCTTC,TRBV19,TRBJ2-1,.,.
CASSEPRTKRRGEQYF,TGCGCCAGCAGTGAGCCACGGACGAAACGGAGGGGAGAGCAGTACTTC,TRBV10-2,TRBJ2-7,.,.
CASSHLGGGYGYTF,TGTGCCAGCAGCCACCTAGGGGGAGGCTATGGCTACACCTTC,TRBV7-2,TRBJ1-2,.,.
CASSLQVAATEAFF,TGTGCCAGCAGCCTTCAGGTAGCGGCCACTGAAGCTTTCTTT,TRBV9,TRBJ1-1,.,.